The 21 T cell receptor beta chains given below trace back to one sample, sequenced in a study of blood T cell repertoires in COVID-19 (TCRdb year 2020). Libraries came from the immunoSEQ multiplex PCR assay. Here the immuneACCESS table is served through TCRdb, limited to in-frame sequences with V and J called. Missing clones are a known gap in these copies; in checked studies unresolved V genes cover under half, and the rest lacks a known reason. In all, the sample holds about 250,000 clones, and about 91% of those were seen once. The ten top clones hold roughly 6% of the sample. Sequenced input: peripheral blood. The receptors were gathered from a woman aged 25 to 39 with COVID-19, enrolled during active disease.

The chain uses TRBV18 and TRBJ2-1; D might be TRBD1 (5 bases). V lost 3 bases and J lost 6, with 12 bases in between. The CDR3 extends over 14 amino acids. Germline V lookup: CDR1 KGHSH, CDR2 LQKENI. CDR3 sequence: CASSPLTTVNEQFF. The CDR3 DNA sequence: TGTGCCAGCTCACCGCTGACGACAGTCAATGAGCAGTTCTTC.

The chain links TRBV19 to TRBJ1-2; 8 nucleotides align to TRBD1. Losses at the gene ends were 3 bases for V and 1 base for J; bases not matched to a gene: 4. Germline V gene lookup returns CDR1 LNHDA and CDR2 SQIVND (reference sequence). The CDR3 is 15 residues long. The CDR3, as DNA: TGTGCCAGTAGTATCCCGGACAGGGTTAACTATGGCTACACCTTC. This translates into CASSIPDRVNYGYTF.

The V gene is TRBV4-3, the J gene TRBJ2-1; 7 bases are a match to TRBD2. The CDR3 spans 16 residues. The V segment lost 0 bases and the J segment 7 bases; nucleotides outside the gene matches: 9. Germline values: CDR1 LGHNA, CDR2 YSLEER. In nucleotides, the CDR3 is TGCGCCAGCAGCCAAGAAACGGGAGGTCTCTGGAATGAGCAGTTCTTC. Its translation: CASSQETGGLWNEQFF.

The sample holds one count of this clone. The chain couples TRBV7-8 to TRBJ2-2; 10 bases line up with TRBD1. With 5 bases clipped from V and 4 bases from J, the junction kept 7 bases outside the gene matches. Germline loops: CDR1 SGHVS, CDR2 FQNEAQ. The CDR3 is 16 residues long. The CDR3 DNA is TGTGCCAGCAGCCAAGACAGGGGGCTGATCACCGGGGAGCTGTTTTTT. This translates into CASSQDRGLITGELFF. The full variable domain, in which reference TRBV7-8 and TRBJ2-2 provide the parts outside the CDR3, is GAGVSQSPRYKVAKRGQDVALRCDPISGHVSLFWYQQALGQGPEFLTYFQNEAQLDKSGLPSDRFFAERPEGSVSTLKIQRTQQEDSAVYLCASSQDRGLITGELFFGEGSRLTVL.

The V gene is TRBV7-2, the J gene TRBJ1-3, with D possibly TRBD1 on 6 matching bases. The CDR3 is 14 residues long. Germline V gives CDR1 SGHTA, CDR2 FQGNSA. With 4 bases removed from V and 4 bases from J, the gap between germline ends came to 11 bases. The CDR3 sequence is CASSYGTQGNTIYF. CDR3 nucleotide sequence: TGTGCCAGCAGCTACGGGACACAGGGAAACACCATATATTTT.

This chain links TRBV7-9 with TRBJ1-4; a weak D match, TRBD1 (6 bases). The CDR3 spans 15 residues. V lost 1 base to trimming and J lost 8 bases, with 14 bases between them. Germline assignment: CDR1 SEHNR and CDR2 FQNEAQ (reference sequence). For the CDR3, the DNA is TGTGCCAGCAGCTTAGAGGCCAGGGGTTGGGAAAAACTGTTTTTT. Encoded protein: CASSLEARGWEKLFF.

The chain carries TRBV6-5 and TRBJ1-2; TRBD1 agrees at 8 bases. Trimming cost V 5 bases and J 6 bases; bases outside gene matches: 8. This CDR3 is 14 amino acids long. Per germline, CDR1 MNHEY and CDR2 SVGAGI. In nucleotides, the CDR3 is TGTGCCAGCAGTCGGACAGGGAGGGTGGATGGCTACACCTTC. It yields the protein CASSRTGRVDGYTF.

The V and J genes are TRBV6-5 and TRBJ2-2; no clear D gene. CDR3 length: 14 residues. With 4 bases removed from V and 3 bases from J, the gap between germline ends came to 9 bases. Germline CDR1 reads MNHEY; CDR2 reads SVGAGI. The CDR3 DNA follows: TGTGCCAGCAGTTTACTACGGGACACCGGGGAGCTGTTTTTT. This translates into CASSLLRDTGELFF.

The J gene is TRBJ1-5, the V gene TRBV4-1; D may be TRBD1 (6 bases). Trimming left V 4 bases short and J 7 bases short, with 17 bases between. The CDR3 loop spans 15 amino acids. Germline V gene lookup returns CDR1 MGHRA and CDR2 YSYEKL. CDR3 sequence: CASSLEPGVRQPQHF. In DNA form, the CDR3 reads TGCGCCAGCAGCCTAGAACCAGGGGTCCGGCAGCCCCAGCATTTT.

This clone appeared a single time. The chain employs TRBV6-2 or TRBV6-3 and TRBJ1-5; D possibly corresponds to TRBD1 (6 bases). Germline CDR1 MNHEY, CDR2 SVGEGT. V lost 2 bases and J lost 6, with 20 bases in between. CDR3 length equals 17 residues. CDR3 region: CASSYVLGQGMAQPQHF. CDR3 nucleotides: TGTGCCAGCAGTTACGTCCTCGGGCAGGGGATGGCTCAGCCCCAGCATTTT.

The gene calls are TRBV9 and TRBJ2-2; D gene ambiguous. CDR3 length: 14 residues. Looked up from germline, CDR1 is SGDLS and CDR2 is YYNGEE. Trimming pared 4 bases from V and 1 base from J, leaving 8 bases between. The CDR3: CASSPTQNTGELFF. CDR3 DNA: TGTGCCAGCAGCCCCACACAGAACACCGGGGAGCTGTTTTTT.

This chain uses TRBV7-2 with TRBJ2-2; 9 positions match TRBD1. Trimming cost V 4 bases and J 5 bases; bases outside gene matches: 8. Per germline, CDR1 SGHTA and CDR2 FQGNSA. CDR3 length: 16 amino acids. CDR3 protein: CASSSPGQGRTGELFF. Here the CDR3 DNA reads TGTGCCAGCAGCTCCCCGGGACAGGGTAGAACCGGGGAGCTGTTTTTT.

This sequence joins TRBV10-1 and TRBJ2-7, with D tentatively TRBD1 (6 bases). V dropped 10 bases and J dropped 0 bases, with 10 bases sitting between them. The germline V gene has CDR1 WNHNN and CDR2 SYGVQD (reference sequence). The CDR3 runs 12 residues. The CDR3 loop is CATLDSSYEQYV. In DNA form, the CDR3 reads TGCGCCACGCTGGACAGCTCCTACGAGCAGTACGTC.

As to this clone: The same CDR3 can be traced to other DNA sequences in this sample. CDR3 in amino acids: CASSLRGQGTDTQYF. In DNA, the CDR3 is TGTGCCAGCAGCTTAAGAGGACAGGGCACAGATACGCAGTATTTT. The genes are TRBV7-2 and TRBJ2-3, with TRBD1 matching over 7 bases. V lost 2 bases to trimming and J lost 1 base; unmatched junction nucleotides: 3. CDR1 is SGHTA and CDR2 is FQGNSA in the germline V gene. The CDR3 sequence is 15 residues long.

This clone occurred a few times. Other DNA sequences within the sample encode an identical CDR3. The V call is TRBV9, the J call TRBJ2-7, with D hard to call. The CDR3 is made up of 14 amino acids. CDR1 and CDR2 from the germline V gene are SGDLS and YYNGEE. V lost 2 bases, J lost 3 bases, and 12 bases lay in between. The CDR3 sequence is CASSVSGQNYEQYF. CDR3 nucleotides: TGTGCCAGCAGCGTTTCTGGTCAGAACTACGAGCAGTACTTC.

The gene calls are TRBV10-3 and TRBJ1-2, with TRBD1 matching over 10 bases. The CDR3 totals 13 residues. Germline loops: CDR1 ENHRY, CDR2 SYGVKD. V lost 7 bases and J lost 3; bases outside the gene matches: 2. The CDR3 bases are TGTGCCATCAAGGGACAGGGGCACTATGGCTACACCTTC. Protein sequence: CAIKGQGHYGYTF.

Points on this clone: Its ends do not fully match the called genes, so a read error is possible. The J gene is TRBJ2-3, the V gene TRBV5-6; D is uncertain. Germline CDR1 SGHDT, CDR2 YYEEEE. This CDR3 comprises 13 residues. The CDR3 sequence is CASSPPSKDTQYF. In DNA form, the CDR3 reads TGTGCCAGCAGCCCCCCGAGCAAAGATACGCAGTATTTT.

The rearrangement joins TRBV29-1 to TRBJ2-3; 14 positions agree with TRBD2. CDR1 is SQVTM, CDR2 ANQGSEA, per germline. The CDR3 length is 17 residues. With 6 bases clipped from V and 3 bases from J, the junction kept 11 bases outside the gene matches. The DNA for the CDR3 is TGCAGCGTCGGACTAGCGGGAGGATCGTCACGGACAGATACGCAGTATTTT. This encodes CSVGLAGGSSRTDTQYF.

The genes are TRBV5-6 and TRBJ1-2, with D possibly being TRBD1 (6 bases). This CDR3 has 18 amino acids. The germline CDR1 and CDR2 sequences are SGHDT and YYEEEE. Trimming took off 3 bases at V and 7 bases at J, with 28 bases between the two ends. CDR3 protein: CASSSLLGLEKTGLGYTF. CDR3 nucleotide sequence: TGTGCCAGCAGCTCGCTCTTAGGTCTAGAGAAGACAGGTCTTGGCTACACCTTC.

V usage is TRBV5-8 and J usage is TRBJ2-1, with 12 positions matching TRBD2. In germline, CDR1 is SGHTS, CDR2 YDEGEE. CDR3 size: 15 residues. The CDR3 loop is CATPLRTSGKNEQFF. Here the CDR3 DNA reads TGTGCGACCCCCCTGCGGACTAGCGGGAAGAATGAGCAGTTCTTC.

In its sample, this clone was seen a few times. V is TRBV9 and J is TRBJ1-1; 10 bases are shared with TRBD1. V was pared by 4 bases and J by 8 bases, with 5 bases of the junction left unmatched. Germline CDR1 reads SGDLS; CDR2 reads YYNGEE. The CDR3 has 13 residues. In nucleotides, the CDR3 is TGTGCCAGCAGCCTCCGGGGACAGGGGGAAGCTTTCTTT. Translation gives CASSLRGQGEAFF. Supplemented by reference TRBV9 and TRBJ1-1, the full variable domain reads DSGVTQTPKHLITATGQRVTLRCSPRSGDLSVYWYQQSLDQGLQFLIQYYNGEERAKGNILERFSAQQFPDLHSELNLSSLELGDSALYFCASSLRGQGEAFFGQGTRLTVV.